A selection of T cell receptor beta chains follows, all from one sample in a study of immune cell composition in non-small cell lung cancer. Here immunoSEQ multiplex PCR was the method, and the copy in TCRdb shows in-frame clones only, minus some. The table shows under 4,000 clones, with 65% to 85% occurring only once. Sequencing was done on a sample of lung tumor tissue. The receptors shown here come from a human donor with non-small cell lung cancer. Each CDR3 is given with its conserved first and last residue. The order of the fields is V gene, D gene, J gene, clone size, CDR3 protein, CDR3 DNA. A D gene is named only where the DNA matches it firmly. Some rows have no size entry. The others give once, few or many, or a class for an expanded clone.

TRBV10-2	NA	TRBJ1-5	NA	CASSPQEGQPQHF	TGCGCCAGCAGCCCACAGGAGGGGCAGCCCCAGCATTTT
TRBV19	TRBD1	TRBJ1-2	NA	CASTAGTAYYGYTF	TGTGCCAGTACCGCCGGGACAGCCTACTATGGCTACACCTTC
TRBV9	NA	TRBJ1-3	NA	CASSVDTFSPSGNTIYF	TGTGCCAGCAGCGTAGATACTTTCTCGCCCTCTGGAAACACCATATATTTT
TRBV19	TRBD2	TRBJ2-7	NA	CASSTPGGAYEQYF	TGTGCCAGTAGTACCCCGGGAGGGGCCTACGAGCAGTACTTC
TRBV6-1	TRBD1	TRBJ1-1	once	CASRVQGLTEAFF	TGTGCCAGCAGGGTACAGGGGCTGACTGAAGCTTTCTTT
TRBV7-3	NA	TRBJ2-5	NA	CASSLRTGYGETQYF	TGTGCCAGCAGCTTAAGAACAGGGTATGGAGAGACCCAGTACTTC
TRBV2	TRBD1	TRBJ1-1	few	CASSKFRGQVAFF	TGTGCCAGCAGTAAATTTAGGGGGCAGGTCGCTTTCTTT
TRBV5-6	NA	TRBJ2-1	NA	CASSLATTLNEQFF	TGTGCCAGCAGCTTGGCCACTACTCTCAATGAGCAGTTCTTC
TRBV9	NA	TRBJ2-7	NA	CASSVASPDIGSYEQYF	TGTGCCAGCAGCGTAGCTTCCCCGGACATAGGCTCCTACGAGCAGTACTTC
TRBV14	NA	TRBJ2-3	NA	CASSQTRLGTDTQYF	TGTGCCAGCAGCCAGACCAGACTGGGCACAGATACGCAGTATTTT
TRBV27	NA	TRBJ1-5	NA	CASSLFAGISNQPQHF	TGTGCCAGCAGTTTATTCGCAGGGATCAGCAATCAGCCCCAGCATTTT
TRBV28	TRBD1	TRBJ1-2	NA	CASSFFSGGFGYTF	TGTGCCAGCAGTTTCTTTTCAGGGGGCTTCGGCTACACCTTC
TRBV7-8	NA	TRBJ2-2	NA	CASNLQEETGELFF	TGTGCCAGCAACTTGCAGGAGGAGACCGGGGAGCTGTTTTTT
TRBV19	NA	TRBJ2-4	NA	CATGKNIQYF	TGTGCCACCGGGAAAAACATTCAGTACTTC
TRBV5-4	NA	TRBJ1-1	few	CASSLGVLQSTEAFF	TGTGCCAGCAGCTTGGGTGTTCTACAGAGCACTGAAGCTTTCTTT
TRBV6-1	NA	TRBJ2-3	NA	CASSDLRDLSSTDTQYF	TGTGCCAGCAGTGATCTGAGGGACTTATCTAGCACAGATACGCAGTATTTT
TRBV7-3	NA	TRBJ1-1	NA	CASSFGGAEAFF	TGTGCCAGCAGCTTCGGGGGGGCTGAAGCTTTCTTT
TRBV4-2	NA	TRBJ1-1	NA	CASSQGTAMNTEAFF	TGTGCCAGCAGCCAAGGGACAGCCATGAACACTGAAGCTTTCTTT
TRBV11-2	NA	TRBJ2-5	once	CASSYYQETQYF	TGTGCCAGCAGCTACTATCAAGAGACCCAGTACTTC
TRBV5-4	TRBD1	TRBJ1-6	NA	CASSRDRVSPLHF	TGTGCCAGCAGCAGAGACAGGGTTTCACCCCTCCACTTT
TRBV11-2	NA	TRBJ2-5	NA	CASSWGRETQYF	TGTGCCAGCAGCTGGGGGCGGGAGACCCAGTACTTC
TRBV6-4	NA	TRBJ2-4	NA	CASSGQGRSKNIQYF	TGTGCCAGCAGTGGGCAGGGTAGGTCCAAAAACATTCAGTACTTC
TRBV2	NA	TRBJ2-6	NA	CASSKLSGANVLTF	TGTGCCAGCAGTAAATTATCTGGGGCCAACGTCCTGACTTTC
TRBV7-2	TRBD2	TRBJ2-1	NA	CASSTRTSEYNEQFF	TGTGCCAGCAGCACCCGGACTAGCGAATACAATGAGCAGTTCTTC
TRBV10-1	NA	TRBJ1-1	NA	CASSGSRGGENTEAFF	TGCGCCAGCAGTGGGAGTAGGGGGGGGGAGAACACTGAAGCTTTCTTT
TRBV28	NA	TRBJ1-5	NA	CASSGGGGSGNQPQHF	TGTGCCAGCAGTGGAGGGGGGGGCAGTGGCAATCAGCCCCAGCATTTT
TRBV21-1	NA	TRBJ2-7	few	CASSTRASTGYEQYF	TGTGCCAGCAGTACCAGGGCTAGCACAGGGTACGAGCAGTACTTC
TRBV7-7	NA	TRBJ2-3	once	CASSLDSSTDTQYF	TGTGCTAGCAGCTTAGACTCTAGCACAGATACGCAGTATTTT
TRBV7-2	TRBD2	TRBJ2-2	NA	CASSLNGGAGELFF	TGTGCCAGCAGCTTAAACGGGGGGGCCGGGGAGCTGTTTTTT
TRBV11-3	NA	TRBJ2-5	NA	CASSPGGPQETQYF	TGTGCCAGCAGCCCCGGGGGGCCTCAAGAGACCCAGTACTTC
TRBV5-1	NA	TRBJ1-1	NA	CASSPWGGQMNTEAFF	TGCGCCAGCTCCCCCTGGGGGGGCCAGATGAACACTGAAGCTTTCTTT
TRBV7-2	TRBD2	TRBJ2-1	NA	CASSLSLAGNNEQFF	TGTGCCAGCAGCTTGAGTCTAGCGGGGAACAATGAGCAGTTCTTC